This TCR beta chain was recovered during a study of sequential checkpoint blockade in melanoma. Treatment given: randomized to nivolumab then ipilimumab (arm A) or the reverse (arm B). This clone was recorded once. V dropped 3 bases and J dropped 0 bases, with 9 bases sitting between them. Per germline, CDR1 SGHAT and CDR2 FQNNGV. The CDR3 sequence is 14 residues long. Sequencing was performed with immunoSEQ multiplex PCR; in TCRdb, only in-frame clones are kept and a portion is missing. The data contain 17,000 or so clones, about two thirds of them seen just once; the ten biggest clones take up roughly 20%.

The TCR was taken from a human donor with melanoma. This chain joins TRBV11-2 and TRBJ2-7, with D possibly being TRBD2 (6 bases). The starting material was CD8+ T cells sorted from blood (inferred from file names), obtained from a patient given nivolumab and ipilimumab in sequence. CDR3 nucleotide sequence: TGTGCCAGCAGCTTTGGAGGGGACTCCTACGAGCAGTACTTC. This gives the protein CASSFGGDSYEQYF.